A selection of T cell receptor beta chains follows, all from one sample in a study of molecular identifiers for immune sequencing clone quantification. TCRdb redid the calling of the PCR reads with MiXCR, one entry per CDR3 protein. Here the sample spans 85,000 to 100,000 distinct CDR3 sequences, around 24% being singletons. Sequenced material: naive CD8+ T cells from blood, with Jurkat cell RNA spiked in. These TCRs come from a human donor in good health. Some libraries in this study had Jurkat cell RNA spiked in. CDR3s include the opening cysteine and the closing phenylalanine or tryptophan.

v_call	j_call	cdr3_aa
TRBV28	TRBJ2-7	CASRPDGTYEQYF
TRBV2	TRBJ2-3	CASSGLRELVSTDTQYF
TRBV5-6	TRBJ2-3	CASSLATGGITDTQYF
TRBV6-6	TRBJ2-3	CASSSPDGGTDTQYF
TRBV11-3	TRBJ2-5	CASSKRTGAEETQYF
TRBV20-1	TRBJ2-3	CSARDYQLAGSLGADTQFF
TRBV6-1	TRBJ2-1	CASSVWFF
TRBV4-3	TRBJ2-7	CASSQQRTSYEQYF
TRBV10-2	TRBJ1-1	CASSHPGDTEAFF
TRBV7-9	TRBJ2-1	CASSLASFRRNNEQFF
TRBV13	TRBJ2-1	CASSPRPGTAYYNEQFF
TRBV2	TRBJ1-2	CASATGNYGYTF
TRBV4-1	TRBJ2-5	CASSQEPLSSQETQYF
TRBV24-1	TRBJ2-2	CATSDPRRQDTGELFF